The clone carrying this T cell receptor (beta chain) was counted only a few times. The source of the sample is a study of blood T cells in healthy people across ages. The trim removed 1 base at V and 4 bases at J, leaving 13 bases unmatched. The germline V gene has CDR1 SGHTA and CDR2 FQGNSA. The CDR3 has 19 residues. Primed by a sample-barcoded 5' primer and a J-beta primer mix, a second PCR proceeded for about 7 to 11 cycles. TCRdb re-derived calls from the 5' RACE reads in MiXCR, one entry per CDR3 protein. The table shows 1.5 million to 2 million distinct CDR3 sequences, with less than 50% occurring only once.

Source material: blood. The TCR was taken from a woman between 40 and 55 years old in good health. The chain employs TRBV7-2 and TRBJ2-1; TRBD2 agrees at 10 bases. In DNA form, the CDR3 reads TGTGCCAGCAGCTTAGACCCCCGTAGCGGGGGGACAAGGTACAATGAGCAGTTCTTC. Protein product: CASSLDPRSGGTRYNEQFF.